This T cell receptor (beta chain) came from a study of blood T cell repertoires in COVID-19. Assay: immunoSEQ multiplex PCR; the TCRdb copy retains only in-frame clones and omits some. Of 92,000 or so clones in the sample, about 91% were seen once. The TCR was taken from a man aged 55 to 70 with acute or convalescent COVID-19. The source material was peripheral blood.

The CDR3 loop reads CASRQGAWETQYF. CDR3 bases: TGTGCCAGCCGACAGGGGGCATGGGAGACCCAGTACTTC. The V call is TRBV27, the J call TRBJ2-5, with 10 bases that match TRBD1. The junction had 5 bases not matched to a gene; V was cut back by 8 bases and J by 5 bases. Germline assignment: CDR1 MNHEY and CDR2 SMNVEV (reference sequence). The CDR3 contains 13 residues.